Listed below are T cell receptor beta chains from one sample, sequenced in a study of cytomegalovirus exposure and HLA in healthy donors. The method was immunoSEQ multiplex PCR; TCRdb's version includes in-frame clones alone and lacks a portion of them. The table includes some 150,000 clones, less than 85% detected once. The sequenced material came from PBMCs. All receptors derive from a man aged 35 to 55 in good health and CMV-seropositive. CDR3s include the opening cysteine and the closing phenylalanine or tryptophan. D genes are given only for firm matches. Expanded clones are given a class, and other clones once, few, many or no size at all.

clone size	D gene	V gene	J gene	CDR3 protein	CDR3 DNA
once	NA	TRBV11-3	TRBJ2-7	CASNQGGGYYEQYF	TGTGCCAGCAACCAAGGGGGAGGGTACTACGAGCAGTACTTC
NA	TRBD2	TRBV6-5	TRBJ2-1	CASSYSAGRQDEQFF	TGTGCCAGCAGTTACTCGGCCGGGAGGCAGGATGAGCAGTTCTTC
NA	NA	TRBV5-4	TRBJ2-1	CASSLAPGSSSYNEQFF	TGTGCCAGCAGCTTGGCTCCGGGATCTAGCTCCTACAATGAGCAGTTCTTC
NA	NA	TRBV7-2	TRBJ2-3	CASTPLTDTQYF	TGTGCCAGCACCCCCCTCACAGATACGCAGTATTTT
once	TRBD1	TRBV5-1	TRBJ2-7	CASSLVGQGYEQYF	TGCGCCAGCAGCTTGGTGGGACAGGGCTACGAGCAGTACTTC
NA	NA	TRBV28	TRBJ1-2	CASSFPLRDTGGYGYTF	TGTGCCAGCAGTTTTCCTCTCCGGGACACAGGAGGCTATGGCTACACCTTC
NA	NA	TRBV9	TRBJ2-7	CASSPGGYEQYF	TGTGCCAGCAGCCCCGGAGGGTACGAGCAGTACTTC
NA	NA	TRBV4-2	TRBJ1-6	CASSQEAWGQNSYNSPLHF	TGTGCCAGCAGCCAAGAGGCTTGGGGCCAAAACTCCTATAATTCACCCCTCCACTTT
few	NA	TRBV19	TRBJ1-1	CASSQGFGTEAFF	TGTGCCAGTAGTCAGGGGTTTGGGACTGAAGCTTTCTTT
NA	TRBD1	TRBV5-4	TRBJ1-5	CASSRDRDQPQHF	TGTGCCAGCAGCCGGGACAGGGATCAGCCCCAGCATTTT
NA	NA	TRBV29-1	TRBJ1-1	CSVEVQNTEAFF	TGCAGCGTTGAAGTACAGAACACTGAAGCTTTCTTT
few	NA	TRBV4-3	TRBJ1-2	CASSLDRSGDYGYTF	TGCGCCAGCAGCCTCGACAGGTCCGGCGACTATGGCTACACCTTC
NA	NA	TRBV6-1	TRBJ1-1	CASSEGMVTEAFF	TGTGCCAGCAGTGAGGGCATGGTCACTGAAGCTTTCTTT
once	NA	TRBV7-2	TRBJ2-1	CASSLSGKSSYNEQFF	TGTGCCAGCAGCTTAAGCGGAAAAAGCTCCTACAATGAGCAGTTCTTC
NA	NA	TRBV18	TRBJ2-2	CASSPPGRGPNTGELFF	TGTGCCAGCTCACCTCCGGGGAGAGGGCCGAACACCGGGGAGCTGTTTTTT
NA	TRBD1	TRBV19	TRBJ1-2	CASIRGPTGGDGYTF	TGTGCCAGTATACGGGGCCCAACAGGGGGAGATGGCTACACCTTC
NA	TRBD2	TRBV10-1	TRBJ2-1	CASSGESSGRFHNEQFF	TGCGCCAGCAGTGGGGAGTCTAGCGGGAGGTTCCACAATGAGCAGTTCTTC
NA	NA	TRBV2	TRBJ1-2	CASSEGGRNYGYTF	TGTGCCAGCAGTGAGGGGGGGAGGAACTATGGCTACACCTTC
NA	NA	TRBV5-1	TRBJ2-2	CASSLGGGLRGELFF	TGCGCCAGCAGCTTGGGAGGTGGCTTAAGAGGGGAGCTGTTTTTT
NA	TRBD1	TRBV19	TRBJ1-2	CASTPLLGLGQGYNGYTF	TGTGCCAGTACCCCCCTCTTGGGCTTGGGACAGGGTTATAATGGCTACACCTTC
NA	TRBD1	TRBV5-6	TRBJ1-2	CASSLRTGKNYGYTF	TGTGCCAGCAGCTTACGGACAGGGAAGAACTATGGCTACACCTTC
NA	TRBD2	TRBV4-3	TRBJ2-5	CASSQDPPASGAWTQYF	TGCGCCAGCAGCCAAGATCCCCCCGCTAGCGGGGCTTGGACCCAGTACTTC
NA	TRBD1	TRBV19	TRBJ1-1	CASGRTGGLTEAFF	TGTGCCAGTGGCCGGACAGGGGGTCTCACTGAAGCTTTCTTT
NA	TRBD2	TRBV7-6	TRBJ2-3	CASSLTSGRPLTDTQYF	TGTGCCAGCAGCTTAACTAGCGGGAGACCCCTCACAGATACGCAGTATTTT
NA	TRBD2	TRBV27	TRBJ2-7	CASSLSGTSGGAFSYEQYF	TGTGCCAGCAGTTTATCGGGGACTAGCGGGGGGGCTTTCTCCTACGAGCAGTACTTC
NA	TRBD1	TRBV6-5	TRBJ2-2	CASDRTGGTGELFF	TGTGCCAGCGACCGGACAGGGGGCACCGGGGAGCTGTTTTTT
NA	NA	TRBV5-6	TRBJ2-3	CASSLARETDTQYF	TGTGCCAGCAGCTTGGCAAGGGAGACAGATACGCAGTATTTT
NA	NA	TRBV28	TRBJ1-2	CASSLMQGKGYTF	TGTGCCAGCAGTTTAATGCAGGGTAAAGGCTACACCTTC
NA	NA	TRBV4-3	TRBJ1-2	CASSQVGSNEADYGYTF	TGCGCCAGCAGCCAAGTGGGGTCCAACGAAGCGGACTATGGCTACACCTTC
NA	NA	TRBV10-1	TRBJ1-5	CASSKGVNQPQHF	TGCGCCAGCTCCAAGGGAGTCAATCAGCCCCAGCATTTT
few	TRBD2	TRBV5-1	TRBJ2-1	CASGLAGGNNEQFF	TGCGCCAGCGGACTAGCGGGAGGCAACAATGAGCAGTTCTTC
NA	TRBD2	TRBV7-9	TRBJ2-7	CASSRAGTSGRYEQYF	TGTGCCAGCAGCCGCGCCGGGACTAGCGGGAGATACGAGCAGTACTTC
NA	TRBD1	TRBV11-3	TRBJ2-2	CASSGRDSNTGELFF	TGTGCCAGCAGCGGTAGGGACAGCAACACCGGGGAGCTGTTTTTT
once	TRBD2	TRBV7-8	TRBJ2-3	CASSLRSSGSTDTQYF	TGTGCCAGCAGCCTCCGCTCTAGCGGGAGTACAGATACGCAGTATTTT
NA	NA	TRBV6-1	TRBJ2-3	CASKPLGGPTDTQYF	TGTGCCAGCAAGCCACTCGGCGGTCCCACAGATACGCAGTATTTT
NA	NA	TRBV9	TRBJ2-1	CASSVVPQGLYNEQFF	TGTGCCAGCAGCGTAGTCCCGCAGGGCCTCTACAATGAGCAGTTCTTC
NA	TRBD2	TRBV5-1	TRBJ2-1	CASSLQAAGSYNEQFF	TGCGCCAGCAGCTTGCAGGCAGCGGGATCTTACAATGAGCAGTTCTTC
NA	TRBD1	TRBV5-8	TRBJ2-1	CASSLGTGLYNEQFF	TGTGCCAGCAGCTTAGGGACAGGGTTGTACAATGAGCAGTTCTTC
NA	NA	TRBV2	TRBJ1-2	CASSEFQGFTF	TGTGCCAGCAGTGAATTCCAGGGCTTCACCTTC
NA	NA	TRBV14	TRBJ1-2	CASSQGQFSFGYTF	TGTGCCAGCAGCCAAGGACAGTTTTCTTTTGGCTACACCTTC
few	TRBD2	TRBV7-9	TRBJ2-3	CASSFGLAGTDTQYF	TGTGCCAGCAGCTTCGGACTAGCGGGAACAGATACGCAGTATTTT
NA	NA	TRBV19	TRBJ1-4	CASSVSREVNEKLFF	TGTGCCAGTAGTGTGAGTCGGGAGGTTAATGAAAAACTGTTTTTT
few	TRBD1	TRBV2	TRBJ1-5	CASGPGQGAWGNQPQHF	TGTGCCAGCGGGCCGGGACAGGGGGCATGGGGAAATCAGCCCCAGCATTTT
few	NA	TRBV5-8	TRBJ1-4	CASSLGNVEAEKLFF	TGTGCCAGCAGCTTAGGCAACGTAGAGGCGGAAAAACTGTTTTTT
NA	TRBD2	TRBV5-1	TRBJ2-1	CASSWTSGEGSEQFF	TGCGCCAGCAGCTGGACTAGCGGGGAAGGTTCGGAGCAGTTCTTC
NA	NA	TRBV7-9	TRBJ1-4	CASSLGQAATNEKLFF	TGTGCCAGCAGCTTAGGACAGGCCGCAACTAATGAAAAACTGTTTTTT
NA	TRBD2	TRBV27	TRBJ2-3	CASSLRASGRTDTQYF	TGTGCCAGCAGTTTAAGGGCTAGCGGGAGAACAGATACGCAGTATTTT
NA	TRBD1	TRBV4-1	TRBJ1-6	CASSQYDRGNSPLHF	TGCGCCAGCAGCCAATATGACAGGGGGAATTCACCCCTCCACTTT